Listed here are 30 T cell receptor beta chains from one sample, sequenced in a study of T cells in Graves' hyperthyroidism and ophthalmopathy. RNA transcripts gave rise to amplified TCR beta CDR3 regions. Carried out on the TCR CDR3, a first-round RT-PCR used the HTBI primer set. TCRdb recomputed calls from the multiplex PCR reads with MiXCR, one row per CDR3 protein. Here the sample spans a few hundred thousand distinct CDR3 sequences, approximately 20% being singletons. The sequenced material came from blood. The origin of the receptors is a young woman with Graves' hyperthyroidism.

Ten or more counts support this clonotype. The CDR3 bases are TGTGCCAGCAGGGCCACAGATCTCTCTGGAAACACCATATATTTT. It is translated as CASRATDLSGNTIYF. The V and J genes are TRBV6-1 and TRBJ1-3; D is uncertain. Between the trimmed V and J ends, which lost 6 bases and 0 bases, there was a span of 12 bases. Germline loops: CDR1 MNHNS, CDR2 SASEGT. CDR3 length: 15 residues.

The chain carries TRBV10-3 and TRBJ1-1, with no clear D. Deletions cut 0 bases from V and 0 bases from J, with 11 bases between. CDR1 is ENHRY, CDR2 SYGVKD, per germline. The CDR3 contains 16 residues. The CDR3 DNA reads TGTGCCATCAGTGAGTCGGAGGTCAGCCTGAACACTGAAGCTTTCTTT. Residues: CAISESEVSLNTEAFF.

This clonotype has at least ten counts. In DNA form, the CDR3 reads TGTGCCAGCAGTGCCTACTCCTACGAGCAGTACTTC. It specifies CASSAYSYEQYF. The chain carries TRBV6-1 and TRBJ2-7; D is uncertain. The CDR3 totals 12 residues. Germline V lookup: CDR1 MNHNS, CDR2 SASEGT. Trimming removed 4 bases from V and 0 bases from J, with 4 bases in between.

This clonotype was seen many times. The genes are TRBV6-2 or TRBV6-3 and TRBJ2-7; no clear D gene. CDR1 and CDR2 (germline): MNHEY, SVGEGT. This CDR3 comprises 13 residues. The V end lost 0 bases, the J end lost 7 bases, and 10 bases lay between the germline ends. DNA of the CDR3: TGTGCCAGCAGTTACTCGGAAGTTTTTGAGCAGTACTTC. Protein: CASSYSEVFEQYF.

This clonotype was counted many times. The chain is built from TRBV20-1 and TRBJ1-2; a possible D gene is TRBD1 (5 bases). The CDR3 loop spans 15 amino acids. Germline-derived CDR1 and CDR2 are DFQATT and SNEGSKA (reference sequence). V lost 0 bases to trimming and J lost 2 bases, with 13 bases between them. CDR3 coding DNA: TGCAGTGCTAGAGATCACGTCCAGGGAAACTATGGCTACACCTTC. It is translated as CSARDHVQGNYGYTF.

This clonotype appeared many times. The chain combines TRBV27 with TRBJ1-5, with a possible D match to TRBD1 (5 bases). CDR1 and CDR2 (germline): MNHEY, SMNVEV (reference sequence). With 6 bases removed from V and 2 bases from J, the gap between germline ends came to 14 bases. This CDR3 comprises 15 residues. The CDR3 DNA follows: TGTGCCAGCAGCCGAGGGGTGTTGGGCAATCAGCCCCAGCATTTT. Translated: CASSRGVLGNQPQHF.

This clonotype has only a few counts. The junction departs from the called germline gene at one end, perhaps through a read error. This sequence joins TRBV11-1 and TRBJ1-2; maybe TRBD1 (5 bases). CDR1 is SGHAT and CDR2 is FQDESV in the germline V gene (reference sequence). The CDR3 consists of 19 residues. Written as DNA, the CDR3 is TGTGCCAGCGGCTTAGAGGGGTTAATACCTCGAACGAGAAACTATGGCTACACCTTC. Its translation: CASGLEGLIPRTRNYGYTF. The full variable domain, its missing parts supplied by reference TRBV11-1 and TRBJ1-2, is EAEVAQSPRYKITEKSQAVAFWCDPISGHATLYWYRQILGQGPELLVQFQDESVVDDSQLPKDRFSAERLKGVDSTLKIQPAELGDSAMYLCASGLEGLIPRTRNYGYTFGSGTRLTVV.

The J gene is TRBJ1-1, the V gene TRBV20-1, with 7 bases that match TRBD1. The CDR3 is 14 amino acids. Germline trimming cut 4 bases from V and 0 bases from J; bases unmatched to any gene: 5. Germline V gene lookup returns CDR1 DFQATT and CDR2 SNEGSKA (reference sequence). CDR3 residues: CSATGQDMNTEAFF. The CDR3 DNA is TGCAGTGCTACCGGACAGGATATGAACACTGAAGCTTTCTTT.

This clonotype has at least ten counts. The chain carries TRBV7-2 and TRBJ1-5, with TRBD1 matching over 10 bases. The CDR3 contains 15 residues. After removal of 4 bases from V and 4 bases from J, the junction contained 4 bases not matched to a gene. CDR1 is SGHTA and CDR2 is FQGNSA in the germline V gene. CDR3 DNA: TGTGCCAGCAGCTACGAGGACAGGGGGAATCAGCCCCAGCATTTT. Translation gives CASSYEDRGNQPQHF.

This clonotype was seen many times. This chain uses TRBV4-1 with TRBJ1-2; D possibly corresponds to TRBD1 (6 bases). CDR3 size: 17 residues. Germline V gene sequence: CDR1 MGHRA, CDR2 YSYEKL. V was trimmed by 1 base and J by 1 base, leaving 16 bases between them. The DNA of the CDR3 is TGCGCCAGCAGCCAAGGGCGGGGGCCATCCCTTAACTATGGCTACACCTTC. Its translation is CASSQGRGPSLNYGYTF.

This clonotype was seen many times. The chain carries TRBV6-2 or TRBV6-3 and TRBJ1-5; D is ambiguous. CDR1 MNHEY and CDR2 SVGEGT come from the germline V gene. Trimming stripped 5 bases from V and 0 bases from J, with 8 bases between. The CDR3 consists of 14 residues. CDR3 sequence (DNA): TGTGCCAGCAGTCCTAAGTATAGCAATCAGCCCCAGCATTTT. It encodes CASSPKYSNQPQHF.

This clonotype was found a few times. A much larger clonotype is one base distant, so this may be a read error. The chain employs TRBV6-1 and TRBJ1-2; D unclear. Germline CDR1 and CDR2: MNHNS and SASEGT. The CDR3 loop spans 13 amino acids. In DNA, the CDR3 is TGTGCCAGCAGTGCGCCGCCGAACTATGGCTACGCCTTC. Encoded protein: CASSAPPNYGYAF.

This clonotype has a count of ten or more. V and J are TRBV12-3 or TRBV12-4 and TRBJ2-5; either TRBD1 or TRBD2 may supply D (5 bases each). The CDR3 loop spans 13 amino acids. V dropped 5 bases and J dropped 3 bases, with 10 bases sitting between them. CDR3 residues: CASSKGTEETQYF. Written as DNA, the CDR3 is TGTGCCAGCAGTAAGGGGACGGAAGAGACCCAGTACTTC.

This clonotype was recorded at least ten times. The rearrangement uses TRBV20-1 and TRBJ2-5; a weak D match, TRBD2 (6 bases). Germline lookup yields CDR1 DFQATT and CDR2 SNEGSKA (reference sequence). This CDR3 has 12 residues. Deletions cut 5 bases from V and 3 bases from J, with 10 bases between. CDR3 DNA: TGCAGTGCTCCTCGACTAGAAGAGACCCAGTACTTC. It specifies CSAPRLEETQYF.

This clonotype was observed at least ten times. The chain combines TRBV19 with TRBJ1-5; D not certain. The CDR3 totals 17 residues. From germline, CDR1 is LNHDA and CDR2 SQIVND (reference sequence). V dropped 8 bases and J dropped 0 bases, with 20 bases sitting between them. The CDR3 DNA follows: TGTGCCAGTGACCGCCGTCCGTCACTATATAGCAATCAGCCCCAGCATTTT. This translates into CASDRRPSLYSNQPQHF.

This chain connects TRBV15 to TRBJ1-5, with D perhaps matching TRBD1 (5 bases). This CDR3 has 14 residues. Germline V gene lookup returns CDR1 LNHNV and CDR2 YYDKDF (reference sequence). V lost 3 bases to trimming and J lost 7 bases, with 13 bases between them. CDR3 DNA sequence: TGTGCCACCAGCAGGTTTGGGGCGCCACAGCCCCAGCATTTT. Protein product: CATSRFGAPQPQHF.

This clonotype occurred many times. The chain uses TRBV29-1 and TRBJ2-7, with D tentatively TRBD1 (6 bases). This CDR3 has 12 amino acids. From germline, CDR1 is SQVTM and CDR2 ANQGSEA. Trimming took 6 bases from V and 3 from J, leaving 12 bases between them. CDR3 loop: CSVQTGIYEQYF. Written as DNA, the CDR3 is TGCAGCGTACAAACAGGGATCTACGAGCAGTACTTC.

This clonotype occurred many times. The V call is TRBV28, the J call TRBJ2-5, with D perhaps matching TRBD2 (7 bases). The V end lost 6 bases, the J end lost 5 bases, and 22 bases lay between the germline ends. CDR3 size: 16 residues. Per the germline V gene, CDR1 is MDHEN and CDR2 is SYDVKM. This CDR3 reads CASSLGWRGPRETQYF. The CDR3 bases are TGTGCCAGCAGCCTAGGGTGGCGGGGGCCCCGGGAGACCCAGTACTTC.

This clonotype was counted only a few times. The junction and the germline gene differ at one end; a read error may be behind it. J is TRBJ2-5 and V is TRBV28; D may be TRBD2 (5 bases). The CDR3 has 13 residues. Germline V gene lookup returns CDR1 MDHEN and CDR2 SYDVKM. The CDR3 loop reads CASSSAGQETKYF. CDR3 DNA: TGTGCCAGCAGTTCGGCGGGCCAAGAGACCAAGTACTTC.

This clonotype appeared many times. The gene calls are TRBV28 and TRBJ1-5; 8 bases agree with TRBD1. CDR1 and CDR2 (germline): MDHEN, SYDVKM. V dropped 4 bases and J dropped 3; count of bases not matched to a gene: 5. The CDR3 runs 15 residues. The CDR3 DNA reads TGTGCCAGCAGTTACCGGGACAGGTTCAATCAGCCCCAGCATTTT. This encodes CASSYRDRFNQPQHF.

The rearrangement uses TRBV2 and TRBJ2-5, with TRBD2 as a possible D gene (7 bases). CDR3 length: 15 residues. Germline V lookup: CDR1 SNHLY, CDR2 FYNNEI. V lost 2 bases, J lost 5 bases, and 15 bases lay in between. The CDR3 DNA is TGTGCCAGCAGTGAATTGGGGGGGGGCCGGGAGACCCAGTACTTC. Protein: CASSELGGGRETQYF.

In this sample, this clonotype turned up many times. The chain recombines TRBV7-3 with TRBJ2-5, with 11 bases matching TRBD2. This CDR3 has 16 amino acids. In germline, CDR1 is SGHTA, CDR2 FQGTGA. V was pared by 7 bases and J by 4 bases, with 11 bases of the junction left unmatched. The CDR3 region has the DNA TGTGCCAGCAACTCCAACAACGGACTAGCGGGAGAGACCCAGTACTTC. Protein product: CASNSNNGLAGETQYF.

This clonotype showed up just once. CDR3 bases: TGTGCTAGTGGTTTGGGGGCAGGACAAGAGACCCAGTACTTC. Translated: CASGLGAGQETQYF. The chain joins TRBV12-5 to TRBJ2-5; D is unclear. CDR3 length: 14 amino acids. Germline-derived CDR1 and CDR2 are LGHNT and FRNRAP. V gave up 1 base and J gave up 2 bases, with 8 bases separating them.

This clonotype occurred many times. V usage is TRBV5-1 and J usage is TRBJ2-5; 9 bases are a match to TRBD1. V lost 2 bases, J lost 5 bases, and 4 bases stayed unmatched. The germline CDR1 and CDR2 sequences are SGHRS and YFSETQ. The CDR3 is 14 amino acids. CDR3 DNA: TGCGCCAGCAGCTTTGGGACAGGGTGGGAGACCCAGTACTTC. It yields the protein CASSFGTGWETQYF.

In its sample, this clonotype was seen many times. V usage is TRBV6-2 or TRBV6-3 and J usage is TRBJ2-7; D gene uncertain. The V gene lost 4 bases and the J gene lost 0 bases, with 4 bases spanning the gap. The CDR3 contains 12 residues. CDR1 is MNHEY and CDR2 is SVGEGT in the germline V gene. For the CDR3, the DNA is TGTGCCAGCAGTTGGGTCTCCTACGAGCAGTACTTC. The encoded protein is CASSWVSYEQYF.

The rearrangement links TRBV30 to TRBJ1-5, with 8 bases aligning to TRBD1. CDR1 and CDR2 from the germline V gene are GTSNPN and SVGIG (reference sequence). Germline trimming cut 1 base from V and 7 bases from J; bases unmatched to any gene: 3. The CDR3 sequence is 13 residues long. Here the CDR3 reads CAWSGGQAQPQHF. As DNA, the CDR3 is TGTGCCTGGAGTGGGGGACAGGCCCAGCCCCAGCATTTT.

This clonotype was seen ten or more times. The chain employs TRBV28 and TRBJ1-5; 8 bases match TRBD1. In germline, CDR1 is MDHEN, CDR2 SYDVKM. The CDR3 runs to 15 residues. V was pared by 5 bases and J by 0 bases, with 3 bases of the junction left unmatched. This CDR3 is CASSPTGDSNQPQHF. Written as DNA, the CDR3 is TGTGCCAGCAGTCCGACAGGGGATAGCAATCAGCCCCAGCATTTT.

This clonotype has a count of ten or more. V is TRBV30 and J is TRBJ1-2, with D uncertain. CDR1 and CDR2 (germline): GTSNPN, SVGIG (reference sequence). With 3 bases removed from V and 4 bases from J, the gap between germline ends came to 6 bases. The CDR3 length is 11 residues. The CDR3 reads CAWRRPYGYTF. The CDR3 region has the DNA TGTGCCTGGAGAAGGCCCTATGGCTACACCTTC.

This rearrangement joins TRBV12-3 or TRBV12-4 to TRBJ2-2, with 11 bases aligning to TRBD2. This CDR3 contains 15 residues. V lost 8 bases to trimming and J lost 6 bases; unmatched junction nucleotides: 8. The CDR3 nucleotides read TGTGCCAGCCACTATAGCGGGGGGGCCCCCGGGGAGCTGTTTTTT. This gives the protein CASHYSGGAPGELFF.

This clonotype was recorded many times. J is TRBJ2-5 and V is TRBV6-1, with 7 bases matching TRBD2. This CDR3 has 14 residues. The germline V gene has CDR1 MNHNS and CDR2 SASEGT. V lost 6 bases to trimming and J lost 1 base; unmatched junction nucleotides: 5. The CDR3: CASSLAVFQETQYF. CDR3 sequence (DNA): TGTGCCAGCAGCCTAGCGGTATTCCAAGAGACCCAGTACTTC.